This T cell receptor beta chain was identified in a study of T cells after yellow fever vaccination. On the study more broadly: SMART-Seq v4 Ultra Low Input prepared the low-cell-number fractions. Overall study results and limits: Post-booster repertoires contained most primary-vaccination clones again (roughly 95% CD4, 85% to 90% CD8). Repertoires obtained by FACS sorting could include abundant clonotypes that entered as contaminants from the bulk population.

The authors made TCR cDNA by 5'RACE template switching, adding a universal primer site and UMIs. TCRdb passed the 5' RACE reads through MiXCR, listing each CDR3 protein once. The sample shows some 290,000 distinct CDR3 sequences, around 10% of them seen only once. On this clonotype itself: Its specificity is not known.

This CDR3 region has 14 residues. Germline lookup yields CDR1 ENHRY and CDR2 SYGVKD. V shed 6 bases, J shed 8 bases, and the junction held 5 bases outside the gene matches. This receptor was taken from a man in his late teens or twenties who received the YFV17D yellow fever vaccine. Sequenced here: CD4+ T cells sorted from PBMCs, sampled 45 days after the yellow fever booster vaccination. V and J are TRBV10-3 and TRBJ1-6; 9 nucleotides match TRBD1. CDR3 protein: CAISGQGSDSPLHF. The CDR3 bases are TGTGCCATCAGCGGACAGGGGAGTGATTCACCCCTCCACTTT.